This T cell receptor beta chain was captured in a study of neurological immune-mediated disorders. Germline V gives CDR1 SGHDT, CDR2 YYEEEE. The J segment lost 3 bases and the V segment lost 7 bases, leaving 11 bases of the junction unmatched. The CDR3 length is 17 residues. This clonotype was picked up many times. Its antigen remains unknown. The cDNA was generated by 5'RACE with 10-nucleotide random UMIs. TCRdb analysed the 5' RACE reads with MiXCR anew, one entry per CDR3 protein. This table has around 33,000 distinct CDR3 sequences, under 7.5% appearing once. Whole-study findings and limits: The study found the most TCR clonal expansion in HTLV-1-associated myelopathy and the least in multiple sclerosis, below healthy controls.

This TCR derives from a woman aged 40 to 49 in good health. The chain employs TRBV5-6 and TRBJ2-5, with 14 bases aligning to TRBD2. The specimen sequenced was PBMCs. CDR3 in amino acids: CASRGLAGVAAKETQYF. CDR3 DNA: TGTGCCAGCCGGGGACTAGCGGGAGTGGCGGCCAAAGAGACCCAGTACTTC.